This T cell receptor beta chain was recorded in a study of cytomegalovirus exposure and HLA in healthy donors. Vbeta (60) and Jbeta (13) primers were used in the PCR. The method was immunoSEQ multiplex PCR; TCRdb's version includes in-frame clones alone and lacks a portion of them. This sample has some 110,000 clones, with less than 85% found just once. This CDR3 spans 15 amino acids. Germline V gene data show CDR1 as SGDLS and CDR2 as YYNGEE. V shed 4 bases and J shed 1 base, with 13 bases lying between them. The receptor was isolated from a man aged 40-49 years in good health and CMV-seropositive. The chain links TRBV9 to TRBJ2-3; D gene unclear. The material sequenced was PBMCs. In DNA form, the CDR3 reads TGTGCCAGCAGCCCCCTCCAAGGAGGCACAGATACGCAGTATTTT. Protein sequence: CASSPLQGGTDTQYF.